This TCR beta chain was profiled in a study of long-term antiretroviral therapy in people with HIV. Version v3.0 of the immunoSEQ assay was performed at survey level. Assay used: immunoSEQ multiplex PCR; TCRdb lists only in-frame clones, some missing. Of about 30,000 clones in the sample, around 85% were seen once. Of note for this clone: Its antigen is undetermined.

Study-wide results and limits: With ART, diversity went up but was still lower than in transplant donor controls. In the period from the mid-2000s to the late 2010s, blood was collected, possibly under older ART regimens.

Germline loops: CDR1 PRHDT, CDR2 FYEKMQ (reference sequence). Trimming took 4 bases from V and 10 from J, leaving 16 bases between them. This CDR3 spans 13 amino acids. This receptor was obtained from a man aged 35 to 55 with HIV. The V gene is TRBV13, the J gene TRBJ1-1; the D gene is possibly TRBD1 (6 bases). This specimen was unsorted PBMCs, taken 3 years after starting antiretroviral therapy. The CDR3 bases are TGTGCCAGCAGCTCCCCCCCAGGGGTATCAGCTTTCTTT. This encodes CASSSPPGVSAFF.